A selection of T cell receptor beta chains follows, all from one sample in a study of glioma-infiltrating T cells. TCRdb reprocessed the multiplex PCR reads via MiXCR and lists one record per CDR3 protein. Among 93,000 or so distinct CDR3 sequences, roughly 30% were seen once, and the ten largest hold roughly 46%. Material: glioma tissue, nonneoplastic brain tissue, or PBMCs (not recorded which). The receptors derive from a human donor with low-grade glioma or glioblastoma, undergoing nonglioma brain surgery, or in good health (not recorded which). CDR3s include the opening cysteine and the closing phenylalanine or tryptophan. The D gene is left open where the match is weak. Clone size is shown for a subset of rows, as once, few, many or a class of expanded clone.

v_call: TRBV4-3; j_call: TRBJ1-5; clone_size: few; d_call: .; cdr3_aa: CASSQSSDQPQHF; cdr3_nt: TGCGCCAGCAGCCAGAGCTCGGATCAGCCCCAGCATTTT
v_call: TRBV28; j_call: TRBJ2-7; clone_size: many; d_call: .; cdr3_aa: CASSPWDGHDEQYF; cdr3_nt: TGTGCCAGCAGTCCGTGGGACGGACACGACGAGCAGTACTTC
v_call: TRBV11-1; j_call: TRBJ1-2; clone_size: many; d_call: .; cdr3_aa: CASFMIGYGYTF; cdr3_nt: TGTGCCAGCTTTATGATCGGCTATGGCTACACCTTC
v_call: TRBV5-1; j_call: TRBJ2-3; clone_size: .; d_call: .; cdr3_aa: CASSLITSTDTQYF; cdr3_nt: TGCGCCAGCAGCTTGATAACTAGCACAGATACGCAGTATTTT
v_call: TRBV7-2; j_call: TRBJ2-3; clone_size: .; d_call: TRBD2; cdr3_aa: CASSDRNWGGSSLSTDTQYF; cdr3_nt: TGTGCCAGCAGCGATCGAAACTGGGGGGGTTCATCTCTAAGCACAGATACGCAGTATTTT
v_call: TRBV7-3; j_call: TRBJ2-5; clone_size: few; d_call: .; cdr3_aa: CASSLELSGTQYF; cdr3_nt: TGTGCCAGCAGCTTAGAGCTGAGTGGGACCCAGTACTTC
v_call: TRBV4-2; j_call: TRBJ1-5; clone_size: .; d_call: .; cdr3_aa: CASSQGRDSNQPQHF; cdr3_nt: TGTGCCAGCAGCCAAGGAAGGGATAGCAATCAGCCCCAGCATTTT
v_call: TRBV6-1; j_call: TRBJ2-7; clone_size: many; d_call: TRBD2; cdr3_aa: CASSELAANEQYF; cdr3_nt: TGTGCCAGCAGTGAACTAGCGGCAAACGAGCAGTACTTC
v_call: TRBV27; j_call: TRBJ2-3; clone_size: .; d_call: TRBD1; cdr3_aa: CASRLSGTGYTDTPSF; cdr3_nt: TGTGCCAGCCGTTTATCCGGGACAGGGTACACAGATACGCCGTCTTTT
v_call: TRBV19; j_call: TRBJ2-3; clone_size: .; d_call: .; cdr3_aa: CASLSGPGTQYF; cdr3_nt: TGTGCCAGCCTCTCGGGCCCGGGTACGCAGTATTTT
v_call: TRBV28; j_call: TRBJ2-7; clone_size: many; d_call: .; cdr3_aa: CASSSGSSYEQYF; cdr3_nt: TGTGCCAGCAGTTCGGGGAGCTCCTACGAGCAGTACTTC
v_call: TRBV5-1; j_call: TRBJ2-1; clone_size: many; d_call: .; cdr3_aa: CASRITTAEQFF; cdr3_nt: TGCGCCAGCAGAATAACGACTGCTGAGCAGTTCTTC
v_call: TRBV2; j_call: TRBJ1-1; clone_size: many; d_call: .; cdr3_aa: CAGQGVGDTEAFF; cdr3_nt: TGTGCCGGGCAGGGAGTCGGGGACACTGAAGCTTTCTTT
v_call: TRBV4-1; j_call: TRBJ2-5; clone_size: many; d_call: TRBD2; cdr3_aa: CASSQVGLAGFQETQYF; cdr3_nt: TGCGCCAGCAGCCAAGTGGGCCTAGCGGGGTTCCAAGAGACCCAGTACTTC
v_call: TRBV7-2; j_call: TRBJ2-3; clone_size: many; d_call: .; cdr3_aa: CASSGGSSSTDTQYF; cdr3_nt: TGTGCCAGCAGCGGGGGGAGTTCTAGCACAGATACGCAGTATTTT
v_call: TRBV6-1; j_call: TRBJ2-2; clone_size: many; d_call: .; cdr3_aa: CASSLEQPNTGELFF; cdr3_nt: TGTGCCAGCAGTTTGGAACAGCCGAACACCGGGGAGCTGTTTTTT
v_call: TRBV7-2; j_call: TRBJ1-1; clone_size: .; d_call: .; cdr3_aa: CASSLGGLGRLNTEAFF; cdr3_nt: TGTGCCAGCAGCTTAGGGGGATTGGGGCGGTTGAACACTGAAGCTTTCTTT
v_call: TRBV29-1; j_call: TRBJ1-1; clone_size: .; d_call: TRBD1; cdr3_aa: CSVGQGGTEAFF; cdr3_nt: TGCAGCGTTGGTCAGGGGGGAACTGAAGCTTTCTTT
v_call: TRBV6-1; j_call: TRBJ1-5; clone_size: many; d_call: .; cdr3_aa: CASSENRVNQPQHF; cdr3_nt: TGTGCCAGCAGTGAAAATCGGGTCAATCAGCCCCAGCATTTT
v_call: TRBV12-3/TRBV12-4; j_call: TRBJ2-5; clone_size: .; d_call: TRBD2; cdr3_aa: CASRRAGGPGTQYF; cdr3_nt: TGTGCCAGCAGAAGAGCGGGGGGGCCCGGGACCCAGTACTTC
v_call: TRBV7-3; j_call: TRBJ1-4; clone_size: .; d_call: TRBD1; cdr3_aa: CASSFRDRGIKLFF; cdr3_nt: TGTGCCAGCAGCTTCCGGGACAGGGGTATAAAACTGTTTTTT
v_call: TRBV18; j_call: TRBJ1-5; clone_size: many; d_call: TRBD1; cdr3_aa: CASSEQTGVNQPQHF; cdr3_nt: TGTGCCAGCTCAGAACAGACAGGGGTCAATCAGCCCCAGCATTTT
v_call: TRBV7-2; j_call: TRBJ2-3; clone_size: many; d_call: .; cdr3_aa: CASSLQGGGGIGDTQYF; cdr3_nt: TGTGCCAGCAGCTTACAAGGCGGGGGCGGAATAGGGGATACGCAGTATTTT
v_call: TRBV4-1; j_call: TRBJ2-7; clone_size: .; d_call: .; cdr3_aa: CASSQESGPLEQYF; cdr3_nt: TGCGCCAGCAGCCAAGAATCAGGCCCCTTAGAGCAGTACTTC
v_call: TRBV7-3; j_call: TRBJ1-1; clone_size: .; d_call: .; cdr3_aa: CASSEQGSGGTEAFF; cdr3_nt: TGTGCCAGCAGCGAACAGGGATCCGGGGGCACTGAAGCTTTCTTT
v_call: TRBV20-1; j_call: TRBJ2-5; clone_size: many; d_call: TRBD2; cdr3_aa: CSANSMSGGVRETQYF; cdr3_nt: TGCAGTGCAAACTCGATGAGCGGGGGGGTACGGGAGACCCAGTACTTC
v_call: TRBV5-5; j_call: TRBJ1-4; clone_size: .; d_call: .; cdr3_aa: CASSLAPDRNNEKLFF; cdr3_nt: TGTGCCAGCAGCCTGGCTCCCGACAGGAATAATGAAAAACTGTTTTTT
v_call: TRBV28; j_call: TRBJ2-5; clone_size: many; d_call: TRBD2; cdr3_aa: CATLDGRGSQETQYF; cdr3_nt: TGTGCCACCTTGGACGGGCGGGGGAGCCAAGAGACCCAGTACTTC
v_call: TRBV6-1; j_call: TRBJ2-1; clone_size: many; d_call: .; cdr3_aa: CASSLAARIPYNEQFF; cdr3_nt: TGTGCCAGCAGCTTAGCGGCCCGAATCCCTTACAATGAGCAGTTCTTC
v_call: TRBV6-1; j_call: TRBJ2-1; clone_size: .; d_call: .; cdr3_aa: CASSLTGHEQFF; cdr3_nt: TGTGCCAGCAGCCTCACGGGGCATGAGCAGTTCTTC
v_call: TRBV7-2; j_call: TRBJ2-3; clone_size: many; d_call: .; cdr3_aa: CASSLTGGGDTQYF; cdr3_nt: TGTGCCAGCAGCTTAACGGGGGGCGGAGATACGCAGTATTTT
v_call: TRBV5-4; j_call: TRBJ2-1; clone_size: .; d_call: TRBD1; cdr3_aa: CASSSRDRGRDEQFF; cdr3_nt: TGTGCCAGCAGCTCCCGGGACAGGGGGCGAGATGAGCAGTTCTTC
v_call: TRBV4-1; j_call: TRBJ1-4; clone_size: many; d_call: TRBD1; cdr3_aa: CASSQHGTGNEKLFF; cdr3_nt: TGCGCCAGCAGCCAACATGGGACAGGGAATGAAAAACTGTTTTTT
v_call: TRBV6-1; j_call: TRBJ2-3; clone_size: many; d_call: .; cdr3_aa: CASSELARATDTQYF; cdr3_nt: TGTGCCAGCAGTGAATTGGCCAGGGCCACAGATACGCAGTATTTT
v_call: TRBV10-2; j_call: TRBJ1-1; clone_size: many; d_call: .; cdr3_aa: CASSGGKNTEAFF; cdr3_nt: TGCGCCAGCAGTGGCGGCAAGAACACTGAAGCTTTCTTT